This T cell receptor (beta chain) was sequenced in a study of cytomegalovirus exposure and HLA in healthy donors. Use of 60 Vbeta and 13 Jbeta primers characterized the PCR. Measured with immunoSEQ multiplex PCR; TCRdb has only the in-frame clones, and not every one. The table lists about 130,000 clones, 80% to 90% of them singletons, with 5.5% to 7.5% in the top ten. Trimming took 0 bases from V and 2 from J; bases not matched to a gene: 7. CDR1 SGHRS and CDR2 YFSETQ come from the germline V gene. This CDR3 spans 17 amino acids. The sample comprised PBMCs. The rearrangement uses TRBV5-1 and TRBJ1-2, with 10 bases identical to TRBD1. The TCR was taken from a woman aged 40 to 50 in good health and CMV-seropositive. The CDR3 region is CASSLGLSGQGNYGYTF. CDR3 DNA sequence: TGCGCCAGCAGCTTGGGTCTTTCGGGACAGGGGAACTATGGCTACACCTTC.